The rows below give T cell receptor beta chains drawn from one sample of a study of CXCR3-negative and CXCR3-positive naive CD8 T cells. Each CDR3 protein gets one entry in TCRdb, which reprocessed the 5' RACE reads and gives no DNA. The ten top clones account for under 2.5%, within a sample of around 3,500 distinct CDR3 sequences. The specimen sequenced was naive CXCR3- CD8+ T cells from blood. These receptors all stem from a human donor in good health. Some clones in this sample may be carry-over from other donors' samples. Both conserved end residues are part of each CDR3. The order of the fields is CDR3 protein, V gene, clone size, J gene. Not every row has a clone size; where given, it reads once, few, many or a size class.

CDR3 protein: CSADLADASTDTQYF
V gene: TRBV29-1
clone size: medium-sized
J gene: TRBJ2-3

CDR3 protein: CASSMGTLYEQYF
V gene: TRBV19
clone size: -
J gene: TRBJ2-7

CDR3 protein: CASSLNGGAVYGYTF
V gene: TRBV12-3/TRBV12-4
clone size: medium-sized
J gene: TRBJ1-2

CDR3 protein: CASSLGTVPYEQYF
V gene: TRBV7-9
clone size: medium-sized
J gene: TRBJ2-7

CDR3 protein: CASSIKLAGPYNEQFF
V gene: TRBV19
clone size: -
J gene: TRBJ2-1

CDR3 protein: CASSWGLAEYQETQYF
V gene: TRBV7-2
clone size: medium-sized
J gene: TRBJ2-5

CDR3 protein: CASSLGGYGDYGYTF
V gene: TRBV7-9
clone size: medium-sized
J gene: TRBJ1-2

CDR3 protein: CASSDGTPTSSGNTIYF
V gene: TRBV6-5
clone size: -
J gene: TRBJ1-3

CDR3 protein: CSVMEGLNEQFF
V gene: TRBV29-1
clone size: -
J gene: TRBJ2-1

CDR3 protein: CSVDDLSGTLGYGYTF
V gene: TRBV29-1
clone size: -
J gene: TRBJ1-2

CDR3 protein: CASRSRGSTGELFF
V gene: TRBV7-8
clone size: medium-sized
J gene: TRBJ2-2

CDR3 protein: CASSLGANTEAFF
V gene: TRBV7-8
clone size: -
J gene: TRBJ1-1

CDR3 protein: CATKRGQELADTQYF
V gene: TRBV5-1
clone size: medium-sized
J gene: TRBJ2-3

CDR3 protein: CARSVPNDRHEKLFF
V gene: TRBV30
clone size: medium-sized
J gene: TRBJ1-4

CDR3 protein: CSVEDRRASSGSWDEQFF
V gene: TRBV29-1
clone size: medium-sized
J gene: TRBJ2-1

CDR3 protein: CSAGQGAANEESYEQYF
V gene: TRBV29-1
clone size: -
J gene: TRBJ2-7

CDR3 protein: CASSQDGASYNEQFF
V gene: TRBV3-1
clone size: -
J gene: TRBJ2-1

CDR3 protein: CSVEGGTGSYEQYF
V gene: TRBV29-1
clone size: -
J gene: TRBJ2-7

CDR3 protein: CASRGGGYTEAFF
V gene: TRBV19
clone size: -
J gene: TRBJ1-1

CDR3 protein: CASSYLGAENSPLHF
V gene: TRBV6-5
clone size: medium-sized
J gene: TRBJ1-6

CDR3 protein: CASSQTIKTSGVETQYF
V gene: TRBV3-1
clone size: medium-sized
J gene: TRBJ2-5

CDR3 protein: CASSFIQRDYNEQFF
V gene: TRBV12-3/TRBV12-4
clone size: medium-sized
J gene: TRBJ2-1

CDR3 protein: CASSPVRDGPKNIQYF
V gene: TRBV6-5
clone size: medium-sized
J gene: TRBJ2-4

CDR3 protein: CASSPAGGDTQYF
V gene: TRBV18
clone size: medium-sized
J gene: TRBJ2-3

CDR3 protein: CAISEDDARSSKVETQYF
V gene: TRBV10-3
clone size: large
J gene: TRBJ2-5

CDR3 protein: CASSQDNGGNYEQFF
V gene: TRBV4-1
clone size: -
J gene: TRBJ2-1

CDR3 protein: CSVFQWGYGYTF
V gene: TRBV29-1
clone size: -
J gene: TRBJ1-2

CDR3 protein: CCARVRDNEAFF
V gene: TRBV20-1
clone size: -
J gene: TRBJ1-1

CDR3 protein: CSVEGLGIPYEQYF
V gene: TRBV29-1
clone size: medium-sized
J gene: TRBJ2-7

CDR3 protein: CSVVGLAGTDTQYF
V gene: TRBV29-1
clone size: medium-sized
J gene: TRBJ2-3

CDR3 protein: CASSPPKDPQETQYF
V gene: TRBV18
clone size: -
J gene: TRBJ2-5